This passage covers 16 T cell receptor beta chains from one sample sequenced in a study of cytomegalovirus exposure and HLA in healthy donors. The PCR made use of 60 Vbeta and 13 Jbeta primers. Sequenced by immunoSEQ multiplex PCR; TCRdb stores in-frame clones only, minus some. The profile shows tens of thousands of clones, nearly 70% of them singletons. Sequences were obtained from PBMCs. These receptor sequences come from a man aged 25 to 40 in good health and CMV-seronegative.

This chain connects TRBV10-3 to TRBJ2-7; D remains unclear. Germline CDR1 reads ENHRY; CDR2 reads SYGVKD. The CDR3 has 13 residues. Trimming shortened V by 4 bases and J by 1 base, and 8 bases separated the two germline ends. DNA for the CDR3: TGTGCCATCAGTGTAGACACTTCCTACGAGCAGTACTTC. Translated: CAISVDTSYEQYF.

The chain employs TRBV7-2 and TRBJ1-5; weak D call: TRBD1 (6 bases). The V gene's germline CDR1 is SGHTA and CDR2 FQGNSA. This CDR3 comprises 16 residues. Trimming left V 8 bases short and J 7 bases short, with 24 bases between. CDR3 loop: CASGFWGRGVGQPQHF. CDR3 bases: TGTGCCAGCGGTTTTTGGGGGAGGGGGGTTGGCCAGCCCCAGCATTTT.

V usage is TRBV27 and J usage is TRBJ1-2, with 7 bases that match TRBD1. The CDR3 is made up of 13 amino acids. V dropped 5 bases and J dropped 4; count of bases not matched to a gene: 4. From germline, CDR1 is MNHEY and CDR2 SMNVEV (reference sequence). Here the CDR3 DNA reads TGTGCCAGCAGTACGGGACAGACCTATGGCTACACCTTC. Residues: CASSTGQTYGYTF.

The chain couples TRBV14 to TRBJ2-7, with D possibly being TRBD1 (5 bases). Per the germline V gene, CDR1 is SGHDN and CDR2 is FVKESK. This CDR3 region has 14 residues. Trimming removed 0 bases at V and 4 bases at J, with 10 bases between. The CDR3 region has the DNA TGTGCCAGCAGCCAAGATTGGGGCCGTTACGAGCAGTACTTC. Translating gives CASSQDWGRYEQYF.

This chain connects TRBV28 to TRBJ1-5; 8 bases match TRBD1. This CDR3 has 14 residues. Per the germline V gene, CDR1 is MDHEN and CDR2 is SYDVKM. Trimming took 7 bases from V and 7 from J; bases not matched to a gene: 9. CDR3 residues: CASTAGQGGQPQHF. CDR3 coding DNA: TGTGCCAGCACCGCCGGACAGGGTGGGCAGCCCCAGCATTTT. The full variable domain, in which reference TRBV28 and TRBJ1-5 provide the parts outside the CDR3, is DVKVTQSSRYLVKRTGEKVFLECVQDMDHENMFWYRQDPGLGLRLIYFSYDVKMKEKGDIPEGYSVSREKKERFSLILESASTNQTSMYLCASTAGQGGQPQHFGDGTRLSIL.

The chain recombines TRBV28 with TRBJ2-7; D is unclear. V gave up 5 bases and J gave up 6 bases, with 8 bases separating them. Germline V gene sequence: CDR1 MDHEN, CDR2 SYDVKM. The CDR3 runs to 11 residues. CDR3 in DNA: TGTGCCAGCAGTGCTATTCTCGAGCAGTACTTC. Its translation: CASSAILEQYF. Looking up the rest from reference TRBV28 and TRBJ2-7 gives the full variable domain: DVKVTQSSRYLVKRTGEKVFLECVQDMDHENMFWYRQDPGLGLRLIYFSYDVKMKEKGDIPEGYSVSREKKERFSLILESASTNQTSMYLCASSAILEQYFGPGTRLTVT.

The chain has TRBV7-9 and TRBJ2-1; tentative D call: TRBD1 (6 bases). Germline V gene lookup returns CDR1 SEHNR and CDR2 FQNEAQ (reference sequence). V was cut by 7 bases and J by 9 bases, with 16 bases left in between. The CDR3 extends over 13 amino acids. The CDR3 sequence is CASTVGQSSEQFF. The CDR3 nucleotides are TGTGCCAGCACGGTAGGACAGAGTAGTGAGCAGTTCTTC.

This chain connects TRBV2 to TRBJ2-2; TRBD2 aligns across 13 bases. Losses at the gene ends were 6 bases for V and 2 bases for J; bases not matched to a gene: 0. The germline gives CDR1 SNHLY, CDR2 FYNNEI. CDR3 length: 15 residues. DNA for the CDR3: TGTGCCAGCAGGGGACTAGCGGGAAACACCGGGGAGCTGTTTTTT. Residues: CASRGLAGNTGELFF.

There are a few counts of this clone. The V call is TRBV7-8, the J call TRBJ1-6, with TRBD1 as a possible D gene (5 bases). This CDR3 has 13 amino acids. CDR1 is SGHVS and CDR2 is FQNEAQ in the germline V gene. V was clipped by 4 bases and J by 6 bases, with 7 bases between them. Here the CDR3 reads CASSSDSNSPLHF. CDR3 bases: TGTGCCAGCAGCTCCGACAGTAATTCACCCCTCCACTTT. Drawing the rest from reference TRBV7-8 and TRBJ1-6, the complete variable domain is GAGVSQSPRYKVAKRGQDVALRCDPISGHVSLFWYQQALGQGPEFLTYFQNEAQLDKSGLPSDRFFAERPEGSVSTLKIQRTQQEDSAVYLCASSSDSNSPLHFGNGTRLTVT.

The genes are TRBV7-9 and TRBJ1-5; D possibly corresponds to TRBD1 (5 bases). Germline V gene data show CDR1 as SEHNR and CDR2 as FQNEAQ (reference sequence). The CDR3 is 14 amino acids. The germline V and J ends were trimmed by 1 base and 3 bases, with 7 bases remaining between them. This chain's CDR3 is CASSLGGYNQPQHF. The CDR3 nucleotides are TGTGCCAGCAGCTTAGGGGGCTACAATCAGCCCCAGCATTTT.

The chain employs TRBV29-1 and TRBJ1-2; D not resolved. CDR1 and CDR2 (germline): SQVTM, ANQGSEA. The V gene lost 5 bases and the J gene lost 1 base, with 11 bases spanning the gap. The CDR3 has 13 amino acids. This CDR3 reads CSVRHGRNYGYTF. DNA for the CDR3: TGCAGCGTTCGACACGGCCGTAACTATGGCTACACCTTC.

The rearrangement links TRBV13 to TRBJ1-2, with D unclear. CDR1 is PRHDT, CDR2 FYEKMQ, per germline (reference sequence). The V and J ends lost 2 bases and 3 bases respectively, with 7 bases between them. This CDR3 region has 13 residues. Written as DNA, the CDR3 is TGTGCCAGCAGCTTATACAGAGACTATGGCTACACCTTC. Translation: CASSLYRDYGYTF.

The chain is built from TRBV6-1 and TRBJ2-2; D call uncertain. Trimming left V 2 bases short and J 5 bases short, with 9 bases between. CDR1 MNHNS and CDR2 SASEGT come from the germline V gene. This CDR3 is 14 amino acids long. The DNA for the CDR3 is TGTGCCAGCAGTGAAAGAGGAAGGACCGGGGAGCTGTTTTTT. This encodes CASSERGRTGELFF.

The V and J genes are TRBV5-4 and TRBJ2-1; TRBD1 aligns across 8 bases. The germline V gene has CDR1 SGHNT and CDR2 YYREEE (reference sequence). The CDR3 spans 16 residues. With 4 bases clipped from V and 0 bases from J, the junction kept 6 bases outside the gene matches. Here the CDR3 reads CASSPPGQGSYNEQFF. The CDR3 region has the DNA TGTGCCAGCAGCCCCCCCGGACAGGGCTCCTACAATGAGCAGTTCTTC.

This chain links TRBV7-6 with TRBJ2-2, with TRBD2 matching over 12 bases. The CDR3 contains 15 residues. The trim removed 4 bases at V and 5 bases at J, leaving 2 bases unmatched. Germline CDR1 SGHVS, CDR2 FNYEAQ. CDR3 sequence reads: CASSWTSGITGELFF. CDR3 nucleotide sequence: TGTGCCAGCAGCTGGACTAGCGGGATTACCGGGGAGCTGTTTTTT. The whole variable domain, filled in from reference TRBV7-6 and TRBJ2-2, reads GAGVSQSPRYKVTKRGQDVALRCDPISGHVSLYWYRQALGQGPEFLTYFNYEAQQDKSGLPNDRFSAERPEGSISTLTIQRTEQRDSAMYRCASSWTSGITGELFFGEGSRLTVL.

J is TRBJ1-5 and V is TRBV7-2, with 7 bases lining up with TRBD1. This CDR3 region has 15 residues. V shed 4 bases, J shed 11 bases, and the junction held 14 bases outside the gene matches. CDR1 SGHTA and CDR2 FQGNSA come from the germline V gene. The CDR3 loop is CASSSRGQAAESQHF. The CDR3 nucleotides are TGTGCCAGCAGCTCGAGGGGGCAGGCCGCGGAGTCCCAGCATTTT.